The sequence of this T cell receptor beta chain was determined in a study of OX40 agonist ivuxolimab in advanced cancers. Clones were sequenced by immunoSEQ multiplex PCR, and TCRdb holds only the in-frame ones, with some missing. Of some 99,000 clones in the sample, approximately 94% were seen once. The sequences come from CD4+ or CD8+ T cells sorted from blood, collected in a trial of the OX40 agonist ivuxolimab. The receptor's source is an adult with an advanced solid tumor such as melanoma, head and neck, liver or kidney cancer.

The CDR3 spells CASTRQGASEAFF. The CDR3 bases are TGTGCCAGCACTAGACAGGGGGCGTCTGAAGCTTTCTTT. V gene TRBV6-6 combines with J gene TRBJ1-1; the match to TRBD1 covers 10 bases. The V and J ends lost 7 bases and 6 bases, in that order; junction bases with no gene match: 5. Germline CDR1 and CDR2: MNHNY and SVGAGI (reference sequence). The CDR3 sequence is 13 residues long.